The 25 T cell receptor beta chains in this list originate from one sample, sequenced in a study of response to subunit inactivated influenza vaccine (dated by TCRdb to 2017 to 2018). Libraries were built with RT-PCR. Sequenced on an Illumina HiSeq 2500. In-frame beta chains were kept once TCRdb had trimmed the public reads at Q25 with fastp and called clones with MiXCR. Each record represents a unique CDR3 protein, reported with the most common genes and DNA among its rows. This sample holds roughly 540,000 distinct CDR3 sequences; around 25% were observed only once. Approximately 2.9% of the sample is taken by the ten largest. This sample was shared with a second study, whose subject was T cells expressing NK-cell markers. From that second study: TCR beta cDNA libraries were made by 5'RACE template switching that added a universal primer site and unique molecular identifiers.

Sequences were derived from CD4+ T cells sorted from PBMCs, sampled roughly 12 days after vaccination. These receptor sequences come from a man aged 50 to 59 who received an inactivated influenza vaccine. Donor details come from another sample of the same person, matched by shared clones.

The V call is TRBV10-3, the J call TRBJ2-7; TRBD1 aligns across 10 bases. Germline CDR1 reads ENHRY; CDR2 reads SYGVKD. V dropped 0 bases and J dropped 4; count of bases not matched to a gene: 3. CDR3 length: 15 amino acids. The CDR3 DNA is TGTGCCATCAGTGAGTCGGACAGGGGGAGATACGAGCAGTACTTC. It is translated as CAISESDRGRYEQYF.

The chain has TRBV2 and TRBJ2-5, with D possibly being TRBD2 (5 bases). The CDR3 totals 15 residues. Germline loops: CDR1 SNHLY, CDR2 FYNNEI. Trimming shortened V by 6 bases and J by 7 bases, and 21 bases separated the two germline ends. For the CDR3, the DNA is TGTGCCAGCAGCCTTACAGACCATCTGAGCGGGACCCAGTACTTC. It is translated as CASSLTDHLSGTQYF.

The rearrangement links TRBV20-1 to TRBJ2-1; TRBD1 matches at 7 bases. Germline CDR1 is DFQATT and CDR2 is SNEGSKA (reference sequence). CDR3 length: 13 amino acids. The J segment lost 9 bases and the V segment lost 5 bases, leaving 10 bases of the junction unmatched. The CDR3 here is CSAGPTTGREQFF. CDR3 sequence (DNA): TGCAGTGCTGGTCCAACGACAGGGCGTGAGCAGTTCTTC.

The chain employs TRBV20-1 and TRBJ2-4; tentatively, D is TRBD1 (5 bases). Trimming removed 3 bases at V and 7 bases at J, with 13 bases between. Germline-derived CDR1 and CDR2 are DFQATT and SNEGSKA (reference sequence). This CDR3 has 13 residues. The CDR3 coding sequence is TGCAGTGCTAGTCTGGGGCTGTCCAACATTCAGTACTTC. Encoded protein: CSASLGLSNIQYF.

The V call is TRBV14, the J call TRBJ2-7; 10 nucleotides align to TRBD2. V lost 4 bases to trimming and J lost 7 bases; unmatched junction nucleotides: 10. Germline CDR1 and CDR2: SGHDN and FVKESK. The CDR3 loop spans 15 amino acids. The CDR3 spells CASSRGLAREWEQYF. The CDR3 bases are TGTGCCAGCAGCCGGGGACTAGCGCGGGAGTGGGAGCAGTACTTC.

This rearrangement joins TRBV4-2 to TRBJ1-2; 7 bases match TRBD1. The germline gives CDR1 LGHNA, CDR2 YNFKEQ. V dropped 0 bases and J dropped 2; count of bases not matched to a gene: 3. The CDR3 has 15 residues. Here the CDR3 reads CASSQEWTGNYGYTF. In nucleotides, the CDR3 is TGTGCCAGCAGCCAAGAATGGACAGGAAACTATGGCTACACCTTC.

This clonotype came up a few times. This chain links TRBV20-1 with TRBJ2-5, with a tentative D call TRBD1 (5 bases). V was pared by 5 bases and J by 1 base, with 11 bases between. CDR1 and CDR2 from the germline V gene are DFQATT and SNEGSKA (reference sequence). There are 13 residues in the CDR3. The CDR3 here is CSAPRQSQETQYF. The CDR3 bases are TGCAGTGCTCCCCGACAGAGCCAAGAGACCCAGTACTTC.

This rearrangement joins TRBV28 to TRBJ2-7; the match to TRBD1 covers 12 bases. There are 14 residues in the CDR3. J gave up 3 bases and V 7 bases, and 4 bases lay outside the gene matches. Germline V CDR1 and CDR2: MDHEN, SYDVKM. The CDR3 DNA reads as TGTGCCAGCAAGGGACAGGGGGCGCGCTACGAGCAGTACTTC. It translates to CASKGQGARYEQYF. Full variable domain (missing parts from reference TRBV28 and TRBJ2-7): DVKVTQSSRYLVKRTGEKVFLECVQDMDHENMFWYRQDPGLGLRLIYFSYDVKMKEKGDIPEGYSVSREKKERFSLILESASTNQTSMYLCASKGQGARYEQYFGPGTRLTVT.

V usage is TRBV11-1 and J usage is TRBJ2-1; 8 positions match TRBD1. Trimming at V came to 5 bases and at J to 0 bases, leaving 9 bases not matched to a gene. From germline, CDR1 is SGHAT and CDR2 FQDESV (reference sequence). The CDR3 covers 17 residues. The CDR3 spells CASSPRSGTGSYNEQFF. The CDR3 coding sequence is TGTGCCAGCAGCCCAAGATCGGGGACAGGCTCCTACAATGAGCAGTTCTTC.

The V and J genes are TRBV12-3 or TRBV12-4 and TRBJ2-1; D uncertain. This CDR3 is 13 amino acids long. The V end was cut by 7 bases, the J end by 4 bases, with 11 bases between. CDR3 region: CASNQMGYNEQFF. CDR3 nucleotide sequence: TGTGCCAGCAACCAGATGGGGTACAATGAGCAGTTCTTC.

This clonotype was picked up a small number of times. The chain combines TRBV9 with TRBJ2-5; D tentatively reads TRBD1 or TRBD2 (5 bases each). The CDR3 is 15 amino acids. The ends were cut back, 1 base at V and 4 bases at J, with 14 bases in the middle. In germline, CDR1 is SGDLS, CDR2 YYNGEE. CDR3 bases: TGTGCCAGCAGCGTACGTCCGGGGCTGGGAGAGACCCAGTACTTC. Its translation is CASSVRPGLGETQYF.

The rearrangement joins TRBV2 to TRBJ2-7, with 7 positions matching TRBD2. The CDR3 extends over 16 amino acids. J gave up 2 bases and V 7 bases, and 14 bases lay outside the gene matches. Germline V lookup: CDR1 SNHLY, CDR2 FYNNEI. The CDR3 is CASMHGRLLAPYEQYF. CDR3 sequence (DNA): TGTGCCAGCATGCACGGGAGGCTACTTGCTCCCTACGAGCAGTACTTC.

The rearrangement joins TRBV18 to TRBJ2-3; D possibly uses TRBD1 or TRBD2 (6 bases each). The germline CDR1 and CDR2 sequences are KGHSH and LQKENI. Between the trimmed V and J ends, which lost 4 bases and 2 bases, there was a span of 16 bases. The CDR3 spans 16 residues. This chain's CDR3 is CASSLGRRGHTDTQYF. The CDR3 DNA reads as TGTGCCAGCTCACTTGGACGGAGGGGACACACAGATACGCAGTATTTT.

This rearrangement joins TRBV28 to TRBJ2-7, with 9 nucleotides matching TRBD2. The CDR3 covers 16 residues. CDR1 MDHEN and CDR2 SYDVKM come from the germline V gene. After removal of 5 bases from V and 6 bases from J, the junction contained 14 bases not matched to a gene. The CDR3 reads CASSPKGLAGWLEQYF. CDR3 in DNA: TGTGCCAGCAGTCCCAAAGGGCTAGCGGGGTGGCTCGAGCAGTACTTC.

The rearrangement joins TRBV5-1 to TRBJ1-4; TRBD1 matches 8 bases. Germline V gene lookup returns CDR1 SGHRS and CDR2 YFSETQ. The CDR3 totals 14 residues. V dropped 3 bases and J dropped 6; count of bases not matched to a gene: 4. The CDR3 loop is CASSSGQVDEKLFF. For the CDR3, the DNA is TGCGCCAGCAGCTCGGGACAGGTGGATGAAAAACTGTTTTTT.

The chain joins TRBV5-5 to TRBJ2-4; D unclear. From germline, CDR1 is SGHKS and CDR2 YYEKEE (reference sequence). The CDR3 totals 15 residues. V dropped 0 bases and J dropped 6 bases, with 13 bases sitting between them. This CDR3 is CASSLGVLFGNIQYF. The CDR3 DNA reads TGTGCCAGCAGCTTGGGGGTCCTATTTGGAAACATTCAGTACTTC.

This clonotype was counted only a few times. The J gene is TRBJ2-1, the V gene TRBV20-1, with TRBD2 identical over 7 bases. Germline values: CDR1 DFQATT, CDR2 SNEGSKA (reference sequence). CDR3 length: 14 amino acids. V lost 3 bases to trimming and J lost 3 bases; unmatched junction nucleotides: 5. CDR3 region: CSASRASGYNEQFF. DNA for the CDR3: TGCAGTGCTAGCCGGGCTAGCGGCTACAATGAGCAGTTCTTC.

The gene calls are TRBV5-1 and TRBJ2-7; D remains ambiguous. CDR3 length: 16 amino acids. Trimming left V 1 base short and J 3 bases short, with 17 bases between. Per the germline V gene, CDR1 is SGHRS and CDR2 is YFSETQ. CDR3 region: CASSLTYPSGLYEQYF. The CDR3, as DNA: TGCGCCAGCAGCTTGACCTATCCTTCGGGTCTCTACGAGCAGTACTTC.

The CDR3 region has the DNA TGTGCCAGCAGTACAGGGATCCGAATGCACGCCAAAAACATTCAGTACTTC. This gives the protein CASSTGIRMHAKNIQYF. The chain recombines TRBV12-3 or TRBV12-4 with TRBJ2-4, with a possible D match to TRBD1 (6 bases). Between the trimmed V and J ends, which lost 5 bases and 1 base, there was a span of 18 bases. The CDR3 is 17 amino acids.

This clonotype was seen a handful of times. The chain links TRBV3-1 to TRBJ2-1; 8 bases agree with TRBD1. CDR1 is LGHDT and CDR2 is YNNKEL in the germline V gene (reference sequence). The trim removed 0 bases at V and 7 bases at J, leaving 8 bases unmatched. The CDR3 totals 16 residues. The CDR3 region has the DNA TGTGCCAGCAGCCAAGATCCCACCGGGACAGGTAATGAGCAGTTCTTC. It codes for CASSQDPTGTGNEQFF.

The chain has TRBV6-1 and TRBJ2-7; 7 bases are shared with TRBD2. The ends lost 7 bases at V and 3 bases at J; junction bases unmatched: 9. CDR3 size: 14 residues. From germline, CDR1 is MNHNS and CDR2 SASEGT. CDR3 sequence: CASTVGGSLYEQYF. The DNA for the CDR3 is TGTGCCAGCACTGTGGGAGGGAGCCTCTACGAGCAGTACTTC.

CDR3 nucleotides: TGTGCCAGCAATGATCTAGCGGGGGCCCCAGATACGCAGTATTTT. It specifies CASNDLAGAPDTQYF. The chain employs TRBV2 and TRBJ2-3; 10 nucleotides agree with TRBD2. The germline V gene encodes CDR1 SNHLY and CDR2 FYNNEI. The CDR3 is 15 amino acids. J was trimmed by 4 bases and V by 7 bases; bases with no gene match: 8.

This chain connects TRBV6-5 to TRBJ2-7; TRBD1 or TRBD2 may be the D gene (5 bases each). The V end was cut by 0 bases, the J end by 1 base, with 13 bases between. The CDR3 loop spans 16 amino acids. Germline loops: CDR1 MNHEY, CDR2 SVGAGI. CDR3 region: CASSYSRDGGSYEQYF. The CDR3 nucleotides read TGTGCCAGCAGTTACTCGAGGGACGGAGGTTCCTACGAGCAGTACTTC.

The chain joins TRBV18 to TRBJ1-1, with D perhaps matching TRBD1 (5 bases). Trimming shortened V by 4 bases and J by 10 bases, and 16 bases separated the two germline ends. Per the germline V gene, CDR1 is KGHSH and CDR2 is LQKENI. The length of the CDR3 is 13 residues. The CDR3 coding sequence is TGTGCCAGCTCACTCCCAACAAGTGGGGCAGCTTTCTTT. As protein: CASSLPTSGAAFF.

This clonotype was counted only a few times. This sequence joins TRBV20-1 and TRBJ2-5; 8 nucleotides line up with TRBD2. The trim removed 4 bases at V and 1 base at J, leaving 5 bases unmatched. This CDR3 has 14 amino acids. The germline V gene encodes CDR1 DFQATT and CDR2 SNEGSKA (reference sequence). The CDR3 coding sequence is TGCAGTGCTAACCCAGGGACTAGCCAAGAGACCCAGTACTTC. This encodes CSANPGTSQETQYF.